The present TCR beta chain was sequenced within a study of T cell clonotyping in hematopoietic cell transplantation. Study findings and constraints: Graft donor and pretransplant recipient Inverse Simpson Index values predicted broader posttransplant TCR diversity. Recipient TCR diversity dropped after transplant; expanded clonotypes rose from day 30 to 180.

As concerns this clone: What it binds is unknown.

Germline-derived CDR1 and CDR2 are LNHDA and SQIVND (reference sequence). The J segment lost 3 bases and the V segment lost 7 bases, leaving 13 bases of the junction unmatched. The CDR3 sequence is 16 residues long. Profiling relied on immunoSEQ multiplex PCR, and the TCRdb table lists in-frame clones only, not all of them. The sample yields under 9,000 clones, under 70% seen once. This chain uses TRBV19 with TRBJ1-1, with TRBD1 matching 8 bases. The sample consisted of peripheral blood mononuclear cells, taken 100 days after allogeneic stem cell transplant. The source of this sequence is a male patient in his sixties who had an allogeneic stem cell transplant from an unrelated donor, so the T cells may come from the graft donor. Some clones in this sample may be carry-over from other donors' samples. In nucleotides, the CDR3 is TGTGCCAGTACCACTCAAGACAGGGGCTCTCACACTGAAGCTTTCTTT. Translated: CASTTQDRGSHTEAFF.